These 22 T cell receptor beta chains came from one sample sequenced in a study of T cells in localized non-small cell lung cancer. This table comes from immunoSEQ multiplex PCR, and its TCRdb copy is limited to in-frame clones, with some not included. The sample yields about 70,000 clones, roughly nine tenths seen once. The sequencing here drew on peripheral blood, taken before any cancer treatment. The receptors stem from a male donor older than 55 with stage III squamous cell lung carcinoma.

V gene TRBV28 combines with J gene TRBJ2-1; D not certain. Germline V lookup: CDR1 MDHEN, CDR2 SYDVKM. V was pared by 2 bases and J by 5 bases, with 7 bases between. The CDR3 has 13 amino acids. The CDR3 loop is CASSLLGHNEQFF. CDR3 bases: TGTGCCAGCAGTTTACTTGGGCACAATGAGCAGTTCTTC.

This rearrangement joins TRBV7-2 to TRBJ2-3, with D perhaps matching TRBD1 or TRBD2 (5 bases each). Trimming removed 5 bases at V and 2 bases at J, with 17 bases between. CDR3 length equals 16 residues. Per germline, CDR1 SGHTA and CDR2 FQGNSA. The CDR3 loop is CASSTRPGPLTDTQYF. The CDR3 DNA is TGTGCCAGCAGCACGCGTCCGGGGCCCCTCACAGATACGCAGTATTTT.

This clone was observed once. This chain links TRBV19 with TRBJ1-2; 9 bases map to TRBD1. Germline V gene lookup returns CDR1 LNHDA and CDR2 SQIVND (reference sequence). V was clipped by 5 bases and J by 6 bases; unmatched bases: 10. This CDR3 region has 15 residues. This CDR3 reads CASSLTGTGIDGYTF. In DNA form, the CDR3 reads TGTGCCAGTAGTCTAACCGGGACAGGGATCGATGGCTACACCTTC.

This chain connects TRBV6-1 to TRBJ1-2; a possible D gene is TRBD1 (5 bases). Germline V gene data show CDR1 as MNHNS and CDR2 as SASEGT. V gave up 5 bases and J gave up 4 bases, with 17 bases separating them. The CDR3 length is 15 residues. The CDR3 DNA reads as TGTGCCAGCAGTACAACAGAGGCGGGGGTCTATGGCTACACCTTC. Amino acid sequence: CASSTTEAGVYGYTF.

V is TRBV5-6 and J is TRBJ2-7, with TRBD1 matching over 8 bases. There are 18 residues in the CDR3. Germline trimming cut 1 base from V and 10 bases from J; bases unmatched to any gene: 22. In germline, CDR1 is SGHDT, CDR2 YYEEEE. As DNA, the CDR3 is TGTGCCAGCAGCTTGTCCCGGACCGGACAGGGTCCGTTAATTCCCCAGTACGTC. It encodes CASSLSRTGQGPLIPQYV.

This CDR3 reads CASSYSLGANGYTF. CDR3 bases: TGTGCCAGCAGTTACTCATTGGGGGCCAATGGCTACACCTTC. The chain has TRBV6-6 and TRBJ1-2; possible D gene TRBD1, 6 bases. This CDR3 region has 14 residues. Germline V gene sequence: CDR1 MNHNY, CDR2 SVGAGI (reference sequence). V was pared by 0 bases and J by 6 bases, with 11 bases between.

The V gene is TRBV5-5, the J gene TRBJ1-2, with no clear D. Germline V gene lookup returns CDR1 SGHKS and CDR2 YYEKEE (reference sequence). This CDR3 region has 13 residues. V was pared by 4 bases and J by 8 bases, with 15 bases between. CDR3 loop: CASSTQTREGYTF. The CDR3 nucleotides read TGTGCCAGCAGCACACAGACCCGAGAAGGCTACACCTTC.

The chain combines TRBV5-1 with TRBJ2-7; D is undetermined. The length of the CDR3 is 12 residues. Germline lookup yields CDR1 SGHRS and CDR2 YFSETQ. Trimming removed 6 bases from V and 1 base from J, with 8 bases in between. Written as DNA, the CDR3 is TGCGCCAGCAAAACGCGGTCCTACGAGCAGTACGTC. Protein product: CASKTRSYEQYV.

The rearrangement links TRBV5-1 to TRBJ1-1; a weak D match, TRBD1 (6 bases). From germline, CDR1 is SGHRS and CDR2 YFSETQ. Deletions cut 6 bases from V and 6 bases from J, with 24 bases between. The CDR3 runs to 16 residues. The CDR3 nucleotides read TGCGCCAGCACCCCAGGGGAATTCCGTGTACATCCTGAAGCTTTCTTT. Its protein product is CASTPGEFRVHPEAFF.

The CDR3 nucleotides are TGTGCCAGCAGCTTACTTTTACGGCCGTACTCTGGAAACACCATATATTTT. Its protein product is CASSLLLRPYSGNTIYF. The chain uses TRBV5-8 and TRBJ1-3; no firm D call. This CDR3 region has 17 residues. Trimming removed 2 bases at V and 0 bases at J, with 15 bases between. Germline CDR1 is SGHTS and CDR2 is YDEGEE.

There are a few counts of this clone. The chain links TRBV2 to TRBJ1-5; D is unresolved. CDR3 size: 13 residues. Trimming left V 3 bases short and J 0 bases short, with 3 bases between. The germline V gene has CDR1 SNHLY and CDR2 FYNNEI. CDR3 loop: CASSDSSNQPQHF. In nucleotides, the CDR3 is TGTGCCAGCAGTGATAGTAGCAATCAGCCCCAGCATTTT.

The chain combines TRBV5-1 with TRBJ1-5; 8 positions agree with TRBD1. Germline V gives CDR1 SGHRS, CDR2 YFSETQ. The CDR3 has 15 amino acids. Trimming at V came to 0 bases and at J to 3 bases, leaving 2 bases not matched to a gene. The CDR3 sequence is CASSLDQGANQPQHF. CDR3 nucleotide sequence: TGCGCCAGCAGCTTGGACCAGGGGGCCAATCAGCCCCAGCATTTT.

V gene TRBV7-3 combines with J gene TRBJ1-1, with D perhaps TRBD1 (6 bases). This CDR3 contains 14 residues. From germline, CDR1 is SGHTA and CDR2 FQGTGA. The V gene lost 2 bases and the J gene lost 4 bases, with 11 bases spanning the gap. In DNA, the CDR3 is TGTGCCAGCAGCTTAGTCGAGGGGGTCACTGAAGCTTTCTTT. Translated: CASSLVEGVTEAFF.

This clone was seen once. V gene TRBV19 combines with J gene TRBJ1-2; D may be TRBD1 (5 bases). Per germline, CDR1 LNHDA and CDR2 SQIVND (reference sequence). This CDR3 is built from 13 residues. V lost 4 bases and J lost 8, with 14 bases in between. CDR3 sequence: CASSRPPEGGYTF. The CDR3 bases are TGTGCCAGTAGTAGACCCCCGGAGGGGGGCTACACCTTC.

The CDR3 DNA sequence: TGTGCCAGCATAGGGGGAAATCAGCCCCAGCATTTT. Its protein product is CASIGGNQPQHF. V and J are TRBV6-6 and TRBJ1-5; D may be TRBD1 (6 bases). Germline V gene data show CDR1 as MNHNY and CDR2 as SVGAGI (reference sequence). Trimming shortened V by 7 bases and J by 4 bases, and 8 bases separated the two germline ends. This CDR3 region has 12 residues.

This clone was detected a few times. This sequence joins TRBV2 and TRBJ1-3, with D tentatively TRBD1 (6 bases). CDR1 and CDR2 (germline): SNHLY, FYNNEI. The V and J ends lost 2 bases and 12 bases respectively, with 8 bases between them. The CDR3 extends over 11 amino acids. The CDR3 protein is CASSELGHIYF. DNA of the CDR3: TGTGCCAGCAGTGAACTGGGACACATATATTTT. The whole variable domain, remainder taken from reference TRBV2 and TRBJ1-3, is EPEVTQTPSHQVTQMGQEVILRCVPISNHLYFYWYRQILGQKVEFLVSFYNNEISEKSEIFDDQFSVERPDGSNFTLKIRSTKLEDSAMYFCASSELGHIYFGEGSWLTVV.

This clone was seen only once. The chain is built from TRBV6-5 and TRBJ2-2, with D uncertain. The germline CDR1 and CDR2 sequences are MNHEY and SVGAGI. V shed 1 base and J shed 4 bases, with 10 bases lying between them. The CDR3 totals 15 residues. Written as DNA, the CDR3 is TGTGCCAGCAGTTACTTAATCCAGGCCACCGGGGAGCTGTTTTTT. Protein sequence: CASSYLIQATGELFF.

V gene TRBV20-1 combines with J gene TRBJ1-4; the D is unclear. The germline CDR1 and CDR2 sequences are DFQATT and SNEGSKA (reference sequence). The CDR3 contains 11 residues. V was trimmed by 7 bases and J by 7 bases, leaving 10 bases between them. CDR3 bases: TGCAGTGGCGAGTTTGGTGAAAAACTGTTTTTT. Protein product: CSGEFGEKLFF.

J is TRBJ1-2 and V is TRBV7-3; 8 nucleotides agree with TRBD1. Trimming removed 5 bases from V and 1 base from J; junction bases left unmatched: 6. Germline CDR1 reads SGHTA; CDR2 reads FQGTGA. The CDR3 consists of 15 residues. The CDR3 bases are TGTGCCAGCAGCCTAGGGACAGGCCTTAACTATGGCTACACCTTC. Protein product: CASSLGTGLNYGYTF.

Note on this clone: Different DNA sequences within this sample yield the same CDR3. The gene calls are TRBV6-5 and TRBJ1-2; maybe TRBD1 (5 bases). CDR1 is MNHEY and CDR2 is SVGAGI in the germline V gene. V shed 2 bases and J shed 8 bases, with 9 bases lying between them. The CDR3 is 12 amino acids. This CDR3 reads CASSYRGYGYTF. CDR3 in DNA: TGTGCCAGCAGTTACAGGGGATACGGCTACACCTTC.

This sequence joins TRBV5-1 and TRBJ2-3; either TRBD1 or TRBD2 may supply D (5 bases each). Germline V lookup: CDR1 SGHRS, CDR2 YFSETQ. V was shortened by 7 bases and J by 6 bases, with 12 bases between the two germline ends. CDR3 length equals 12 residues. The CDR3 DNA reads as TGCGCCAGCGAAGGGGAGACGGATACGCAGTATTTT. Protein: CASEGETDTQYF.

This clone was counted a single time. The genes are TRBV4-3 and TRBJ1-2, with a tentative D call TRBD1 (5 bases). Trimming removed 5 bases from V and 0 bases from J, with 13 bases in between. The CDR3 extends over 15 amino acids. Germline CDR1 and CDR2: LGHNA and YSLEER. The CDR3 spells CASSSQSQANYGYTF. The DNA of the CDR3 is TGCGCCAGCAGCTCTCAGTCACAGGCTAACTATGGCTACACCTTC.